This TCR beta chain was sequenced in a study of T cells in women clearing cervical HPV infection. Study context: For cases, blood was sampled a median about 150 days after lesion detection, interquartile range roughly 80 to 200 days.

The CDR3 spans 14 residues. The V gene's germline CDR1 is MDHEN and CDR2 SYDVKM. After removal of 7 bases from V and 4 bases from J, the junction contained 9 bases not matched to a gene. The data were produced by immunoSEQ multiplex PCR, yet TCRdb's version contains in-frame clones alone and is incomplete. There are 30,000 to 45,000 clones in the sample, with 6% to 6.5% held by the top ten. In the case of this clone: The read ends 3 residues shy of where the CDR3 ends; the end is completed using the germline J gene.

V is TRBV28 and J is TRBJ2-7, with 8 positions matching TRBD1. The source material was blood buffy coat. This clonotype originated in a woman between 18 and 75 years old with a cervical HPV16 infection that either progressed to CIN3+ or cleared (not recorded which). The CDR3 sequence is CASTGRQGTYEQYF. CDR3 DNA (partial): TGTGCCAGCACGGGGAGACAGGGGACGTACGAG.